These T cell receptor beta chains were read from a single sample in a study of blood T cell repertoires in COVID-19. The assay was immunoSEQ multiplex PCR, and TCRdb's table has in-frame clones only and misses some. The repertoire holds a few hundred thousand clones, approximately 90% seen once, with roughly 1.7% in the top ten. The sample comprised peripheral blood. The receptors were sampled from a man aged 70-80 years with acute or convalescent COVID-19. CDR3s include the opening cysteine and the closing phenylalanine or tryptophan. A D gene is named only where the DNA matches it firmly. A row's size may be missing; if present it is once, few, many or a size class.

cdr3_nt	cdr3_aa	cdr3_length	v_call	j_call	d_call	clone_size
TGTGCCAGCACCAGGACAGGGATAACCGGGGAGCTGTTTTTT	CASTRTGITGELFF	14	TRBV7-8	TRBJ2-2	TRBD1	-
TGTGCCAGCAGCATCAGCTACGAGCAGTACTTC	CASSISYEQYF	11	TRBV5-8	TRBJ2-7	-	-
TGTGCCAGTAGTATCAGGGGAAACTATGGCTACACCTTC	CASSIRGNYGYTF	13	TRBV19	TRBJ1-2	-	-
TGTGCCAGCAGCTCCCAGGGGTCACCCCTCCACTTT	CASSSQGSPLHF	12	TRBV9	TRBJ1-6	-	-
TGTGCCAGCAGTGTCGGTCGGAGCCAAGAGACCCAGTACTTC	CASSVGRSQETQYF	14	TRBV2	TRBJ2-5	-	-
TGTGCCATCAGTGAAGGGACAGGGGACACTGAAGCTTTCTTT	CAISEGTGDTEAFF	14	TRBV10-3	TRBJ1-1	TRBD1	-
TGTGCCAGCAGCCAGCTCAACCCCGGGAGCTCTGGAAACACCATATATTTT	CASSQLNPGSSGNTIYF	17	TRBV3-1/TRBV3-2	TRBJ1-3	-	few
TGCAGCGTTGATACGACAGGGAACTATGGCTACACCTTC	CSVDTTGNYGYTF	13	TRBV29-1	TRBJ1-2	TRBD1	-
TGTGCCACCAGCAGAGAAGGGGCACACACAGATACGCAGTATTTT	CATSREGAHTDTQYF	15	TRBV15	TRBJ2-3	-	-
TGCGCCAGCAGCTTGTTATCCGGGGTGCAAGAGACCCAGTACTTC	CASSLLSGVQETQYF	15	TRBV5-1	TRBJ2-5	-	-
TGTGCCAGCAGGGACGCAGGGGGCTGGAACACTGAAGCTTTCTTT	CASRDAGGWNTEAFF	15	TRBV2	TRBJ1-1	TRBD1	-
TGCAGCGCCTATCAGGGGGATGAAAAACTGTTTTTT	CSAYQGDEKLFF	12	TRBV29-1	TRBJ1-4	TRBD1	-
TGTGCCAGCACCTCCGGGGATAGCGGAAACACCGGGGAGCTGTTTTTT	CASTSGDSGNTGELFF	16	TRBV27	TRBJ2-2	-	-
TGTGCCAGCAGCTTGAGTATGGGAGGGTCGAACACTGAAGCTTTCTTT	CASSLSMGGSNTEAFF	16	TRBV5-5	TRBJ1-1	-	-
TGTGCCAGCACAACAGGGGAAACTTTGAACACTGAAGCTTTCTTT	CASTTGETLNTEAFF	15	TRBV18	TRBJ1-1	TRBD1	-
TGTGCCAGCAGCAGGGGAGGTAGGACACAGAACACTGAAGCTTTCTTT	CASSRGGRTQNTEAFF	16	TRBV5-5	TRBJ1-1	-	-
TGTGCCAGTACCCCGTCGGGGGGGCATCAGCCCCAGCATTTT	CASTPSGGHQPQHF	14	TRBV19	TRBJ1-5	-	-
TGCGCCAGCAGCCCGCTCGGAGGGCAGGCCATCGGGGAGCTGTTTTTT	CASSPLGGQAIGELFF	16	TRBV5-1	TRBJ2-2	-	-
TGTGCCAGTAGTCCAGAGGGACTCAGCGAGCAGTACTTC	CASSPEGLSEQYF	13	TRBV19	TRBJ2-7	-	-
TGTGCCAGCAGCTTACCCTCCGGGACAGGGACGCCCGGGGAGCTGTTTTTT	CASSLPSGTGTPGELFF	17	TRBV7-3	TRBJ2-2	TRBD1	-
TGTGCCAGCAGTGAAGGCAGACAAGGCCCCAAAAACATTCAGTACTTC	CASSEGRQGPKNIQYF	16	TRBV2	TRBJ2-4	-	once
TGTGCCAGCAGCAGCCTGAGGCCTTTGACAGATACGCAGTATTTT	CASSSLRPLTDTQYF	15	TRBV9	TRBJ2-3	-	-
TGCGCCAGCAGCTTGGGGACAGGGGCGAGCACTGAAGCTTTCTTT	CASSLGTGASTEAFF	15	TRBV5-1	TRBJ1-1	TRBD1	-
TGTGCCAGCAGTGTCTCACAGGTGAATACTGAAGCTTTCTTT	CASSVSQVNTEAFF	14	TRBV2	TRBJ1-1	-	-
TGTGCCAGCAGTGAGGGGCCTAGCGGCACCTACGAGCAGTACTTC	CASSEGPSGTYEQYF	15	TRBV2	TRBJ2-7	TRBD2	-
TGTGCCAGCTCCAAACGGACAGCCGTAAACACTGAAGCTTTCTTT	CASSKRTAVNTEAFF	15	TRBV18	TRBJ1-1	-	-
TGTGCCAGCAGCCCGTCCCGGGACAGGGACGAGCAGTACTTC	CASSPSRDRDEQYF	14	TRBV5-4	TRBJ2-7	TRBD1	-
TGTGCCAGCAGTCTGACAGGGGAAAATCAGCCCCAGCATTTT	CASSLTGENQPQHF	14	TRBV28	TRBJ1-5	TRBD1	-
TGCGCCAGCAGCTTGGTAGGACAGGGGGCTGAAAAACTGTTTTTT	CASSLVGQGAEKLFF	15	TRBV5-1	TRBJ1-4	TRBD1	-
TGTGCCAGCGGGGGACAGACGAACACTGAAGCTTTCTTT	CASGGQTNTEAFF	13	TRBV18	TRBJ1-1	TRBD1	-
TGTGCCAGCAGCGTGACTAGCGGGGCTCGGGAGCAGTACTTC	CASSVTSGAREQYF	14	TRBV11-3	TRBJ2-7	TRBD2	-
TGTGCCAGTAGTCCTAGCTTGGGGACTAGCGGGAGTAAGGACATTCAGTACTTC	CASSPSLGTSGSKDIQYF	18	TRBV19	TRBJ2-4	TRBD2	-
TGTGCCAGTAGTGCGGGACTAGCGGGAGGCTCCTACGAGCAGTACTTC	CASSAGLAGGSYEQYF	16	TRBV19	TRBJ2-7	TRBD2	-
TGTGCCAGCAGTTTACTCAACTATGGCTACACCTTC	CASSLLNYGYTF	12	TRBV12-3/TRBV12-4	TRBJ1-2	-	-
TGCGCCAGCAGCTTGGGACAGGGTTTGACCGGGGAGCTGTTTTTT	CASSLGQGLTGELFF	15	TRBV5-1	TRBJ2-2	TRBD1	-
TGTGCCAGCAGCCAAGAAGCGGGAGGGCGCCCAGATACGCAGTATTTT	CASSQEAGGRPDTQYF	16	TRBV4-2	TRBJ2-3	TRBD2	-
TGCGCCAGCAGCCAAGAACTAGCGCAGACTCCCTACGAGCAGTACTTC	CASSQELAQTPYEQYF	16	TRBV4-3	TRBJ2-7	TRBD2	-
TGTGCCAGCAGCTCGGGACTAGCGGGAGGGGGGTACGAGCAGTACTTC	CASSSGLAGGGYEQYF	16	TRBV9	TRBJ2-7	TRBD2	-
TGTGCCAGCATACAGGGGCCAGGCGCTGAAGCTTTCTTT	CASIQGPGAEAFF	13	TRBV2	TRBJ1-1	TRBD1	few